The 22 T cell receptor beta chains below come from one sample, sequenced in a study of T cell responses to AZD1222 COVID-19 vaccine. Produced via immunoSEQ multiplex PCR; TCRdb's table is partial and in-frame only. The sample consists of 75,000 to 100,000 clones, approximately 86% of them appearing once. The sample consisted of peripheral blood, taken on day 0 of AZD1222 vaccination. Source of these receptors: an adult in good health.

The chain recombines TRBV18 with TRBJ1-1; D may be TRBD1 (5 bases). V shed 2 bases and J shed 4 bases, with 11 bases lying between them. Germline CDR1 reads KGHSH; CDR2 reads LQKENI. The CDR3 sequence is 14 residues long. In DNA, the CDR3 is TGTGCCAGCTCACCAAATTTTGGGGGCACTGAAGCTTTCTTT. Translated, it gives CASSPNFGGTEAFF.

Written as DNA, the CDR3 is TGTGCCAGCAGTATGAGGACGTGGGCAGATACGCAGTATTTT. Translated: CASSMRTWADTQYF. V gene TRBV6-5 combines with J gene TRBJ2-3; D is unclear. V gave up 5 bases and J gave up 4 bases, with 13 bases separating them. The germline V gene encodes CDR1 MNHEY and CDR2 SVGAGI. The CDR3 covers 14 residues.

This clone was counted once. This chain uses TRBV5-1 with TRBJ1-1; D gene ambiguous. The ends were cut back, 4 bases at V and 4 bases at J, with 11 bases in the middle. This CDR3 is built from 13 residues. The germline gives CDR1 SGHRS, CDR2 YFSETQ. The CDR3 DNA reads as TGCGCCAGCAGCGAGGCGGGAGCCACTGAAGCTTTCTTT. It codes for CASSEAGATEAFF.

This clone was observed a single time. The J gene is TRBJ2-3, the V gene TRBV6-5; D not resolved. The CDR3 has 13 residues. Germline-derived CDR1 and CDR2 are MNHEY and SVGAGI. Trimming left V 6 bases short and J 7 bases short, with 14 bases between. The CDR3 sequence is CASSAAIPNTQYF. In nucleotides, the CDR3 is TGTGCCAGCAGCGCGGCGATACCGAATACGCAGTATTTT.

The chain couples TRBV11-2 to TRBJ1-5; 8 nucleotides match TRBD1. J gave up 7 bases and V 3 bases, and 2 bases lay outside the gene matches. The germline gives CDR1 SGHAT, CDR2 FQNNGV. This CDR3 has 13 amino acids. CDR3 bases: TGTGCCAGCAGCTTGGGACAGGAGCAGCCCCAGCATTTT. Translating it yields CASSLGQEQPQHF.

The chain uses TRBV7-9 and TRBJ1-4; unclear D gene. The CDR3 is made up of 14 amino acids. Trimming took 1 base from V and 4 from J, leaving 7 bases between them. Per germline, CDR1 SEHNR and CDR2 FQNEAQ (reference sequence). CDR3 sequence reads: CASSLVNSNEKLFF. In nucleotides, the CDR3 is TGTGCCAGCAGCTTAGTAAACAGTAATGAAAAACTGTTTTTT.

This chain joins TRBV29-1 and TRBJ2-1; 7 bases are shared with TRBD1. Per the germline V gene, CDR1 is SQVTM and CDR2 is ANQGSEA. V lost 7 bases, J lost 7 bases, and 7 bases stayed unmatched. The CDR3 runs to 12 residues. The CDR3 here is CSASTGRNEQFF. CDR3 nucleotide sequence: TGCAGCGCTTCGACAGGGCGGAATGAGCAGTTCTTC.

This CDR3 reads CASSSGLLDTQYF. The CDR3 DNA reads TGTGCCAGCAGCTCAGGACTTCTAGATACGCAGTATTTT. The chain recombines TRBV5-4 with TRBJ2-3; D perhaps matches TRBD2 (5 bases). The CDR3 extends over 13 amino acids. With 3 bases removed from V and 5 bases from J, the gap between germline ends came to 10 bases. CDR1 and CDR2 from the germline V gene are SGHNT and YYREEE (reference sequence).

The CDR3 DNA is TGTGCCAGCAGTGAAGGGACAGATAATGAAAAACTGTTTTTT. Encoded protein: CASSEGTDNEKLFF. The chain employs TRBV6-1 and TRBJ1-4; possible D gene TRBD1, 6 bases. The CDR3 runs to 14 residues. The ends were cut back, 1 base at V and 4 bases at J, with 7 bases in the middle. CDR1 MNHNS and CDR2 SASEGT come from the germline V gene.

This clone was found once. V and J are TRBV5-1 and TRBJ2-3; D ambiguous. The CDR3 has 11 amino acids. V shed 2 bases and J shed 6 bases, with 4 bases lying between them. Germline V gene data show CDR1 as SGHRS and CDR2 as YFSETQ. The CDR3 sequence is CASSFVDTQYF. The CDR3 nucleotides are TGCGCCAGCAGCTTTGTGGATACGCAGTATTTT.

V gene TRBV6-5 combines with J gene TRBJ2-7, with D unclear. This CDR3 region has 12 residues. Trimming cost V 6 bases and J 4 bases, with 10 bases left between them. Germline CDR1 and CDR2: MNHEY and SVGAGI. The chain's CDR3 is CASSKYLYEQYF. CDR3 DNA sequence: TGTGCCAGCAGCAAATACCTATACGAGCAGTACTTC.

This clone was detected only once. DNA of the CDR3: TGTGCCAGCTCATCAGGGCTTGACACCGGGGAGCTGTTTTTT. Residues: CASSSGLDTGELFF. The chain joins TRBV18 to TRBJ2-2; a weak D match, TRBD1 (5 bases). V dropped 5 bases and J dropped 3 bases, with 10 bases sitting between them. Germline V gene lookup returns CDR1 KGHSH and CDR2 LQKENI. The CDR3 extends over 14 amino acids.

The rearrangement uses TRBV2 and TRBJ1-6, with D hard to call. CDR1 and CDR2 from the germline V gene are SNHLY and FYNNEI. The length of the CDR3 is 16 residues. Trimming stripped 4 bases from V and 0 bases from J, with 10 bases between. This CDR3 reads CASSGGSSSYNSPLHF. CDR3 sequence (DNA): TGTGCCAGCAGTGGAGGATCGAGCTCCTATAATTCACCCCTCCACTTT.

The table lists this clone with a count of one. The CDR3, as DNA: TGTGCCAGCAGCCACGGACAGCAAGAGACCCAGTACTTC. It encodes CASSHGQQETQYF. This chain connects TRBV3-1 (or the pseudogene TRBV3-2) to TRBJ2-5, with D tentatively TRBD1 (6 bases). This CDR3 has 13 residues. V was shortened by 3 bases and J by 2 bases, with 7 bases between the two germline ends. CDR1 is LGHDT and CDR2 is YNNKEL in the germline V gene (reference sequence).

The rearrangement links TRBV11-2 to TRBJ2-5; a possible D gene is TRBD1 (5 bases). CDR1 and CDR2 (germline): SGHAT, FQNNGV. V shed 5 bases and J shed 4 bases, with 17 bases lying between them. This CDR3 contains 15 residues. CDR3 sequence: CASSLQGQGAETQYF. In DNA form, the CDR3 reads TGTGCCAGCAGCCTCCAGGGCCAAGGGGCAGAGACCCAGTACTTC.

There are a few counts of this clone. V and J are TRBV3-1 (or the pseudogene TRBV3-2) and TRBJ1-2; D is unclear. This CDR3 spans 16 amino acids. The germline gives CDR1 LGHDT, CDR2 YNNKEL (reference sequence). V lost 2 bases, J lost 0 bases, and 13 bases lay in between. The CDR3 protein is CASSQWSSGSNYGYTF. For the CDR3, the DNA is TGTGCCAGCAGCCAATGGTCCAGCGGTTCTAACTATGGCTACACCTTC.

The CDR3 loop is CASRNLPGQSYGYTF. CDR3 sequence (DNA): TGCGCCAGCAGAAATCTACCGGGACAGTCCTATGGCTACACCTTC. The chain has TRBV5-1 and TRBJ1-2; TRBD1 matches at 7 bases. The CDR3 has 15 amino acids. V shed 5 bases and J 4 bases; nucleotides not matched to a gene: 11. Germline lookup yields CDR1 SGHRS and CDR2 YFSETQ.

The rearrangement links TRBV4-1 to TRBJ1-4, with D possibly being TRBD1 (6 bases). Trimming took off 2 bases at V and 3 bases at J, with 22 bases between the two ends. The CDR3 spans 19 residues. Germline V CDR1 and CDR2: MGHRA, YSYEKL. CDR3 in DNA: TGCGCCAGCAGCCAACAGGCCATAACGCGGGGGGCGGCTAATGAAAAACTGTTTTTT. It specifies CASSQQAITRGAANEKLFF.

The chain uses TRBV15 and TRBJ1-5; D is uncertain. Deletions cut 1 base from V and 5 bases from J, with 3 bases between. The CDR3 contains 12 residues. Looked up from germline, CDR1 is LNHNV and CDR2 is YYDKDF (reference sequence). DNA of the CDR3: TGTGCCACCAGCAGAGTGGATCAGCCCCAGCATTTT. Protein product: CATSRVDQPQHF.

This chain connects TRBV7-2 to TRBJ1-5, with 8 bases identical to TRBD1. This CDR3 is 16 amino acids long. CDR1 SGHTA and CDR2 FQGNSA come from the germline V gene. V was clipped by 5 bases and J by 4 bases; unmatched bases: 10. CDR3 sequence: CASSEGTGRVNQPQHF. In DNA, the CDR3 is TGTGCCAGCAGCGAAGGGACAGGTAGGGTTAATCAGCCCCAGCATTTT.

This chain joins TRBV5-8 and TRBJ1-6; no clear D gene. V was trimmed by 2 bases and J by 9 bases, leaving 6 bases between them. The CDR3 is 12 residues long. Germline CDR1 SGHTS, CDR2 YDEGEE. The CDR3 loop is CASSFVASPLHF. The CDR3 nucleotides are TGTGCCAGCAGCTTTGTTGCTTCACCCCTCCACTTT. The full variable domain, completed using reference TRBV5-8 and TRBJ1-6, is EAGVTQSPTHLIKTRGQQATLRCSPISGHTSVYWYQQALGLGLQFLLWYDEGEERNRGNFPPRFSGRQFPNYSSELNVNALELEDSALYLCASSFVASPLHFGNGTRLTVT.

This chain links TRBV19 with TRBJ1-2; the match to TRBD1 covers 7 bases. Germline lookup yields CDR1 LNHDA and CDR2 SQIVND (reference sequence). The CDR3 is 15 amino acids. J gave up 6 bases and V 1 base, and 8 bases lay outside the gene matches. Here the CDR3 DNA reads TGTGCCAGTAGTATAGTATCGACAGGGTTTAATGGCTACACCTTC. This sequence encodes CASSIVSTGFNGYTF.